This T cell receptor beta chain was retrieved from a study of identical twins. TCRdb reanalysed the 5' RACE reads using MiXCR and keeps one entry per CDR3 protein. The table lists about 530,000 distinct CDR3 sequences, more than 20% of them singletons. Study conclusions and caveats: Cord blood beta clonotypes present at high abundance carried fewer insertions; no such pattern appeared in memory repertoires. Low generation probability was overrepresented in out-of-frame alpha sequences shared by twins.

This clonotype was recorded many times. Its target is not known. This sample was also put to use in a study of yellow fever vaccine responses in identical twins.

The clonotype was recovered from a woman aged 18-29 years in good health. Sequenced input: CD4+ T cells sorted from blood.

The CDR3 region has the DNA TGTGCCAGCAGCCCGCGGACTAGCGGGACGGATACGCAGTATTTT. This encodes CASSPRTSGTDTQYF. V is TRBV3-1 and J is TRBJ2-3; 12 nucleotides agree with TRBD2. V lost 4 bases and J lost 6; bases outside the gene matches: 5. Looked up from germline, CDR1 is LGHDT and CDR2 is YNNKEL (reference sequence). The CDR3 totals 15 residues.